The entry that follows covers one T cell receptor (beta chain) sequence. Libraries were prepared by immunoSEQ multiplex PCR; TCRdb keeps only in-frame clonotypes and omits some of them. Among 95,000 to 110,000 clones, around 90% were seen once, and the ten largest hold approximately 1.1%. This record belongs to a study of OX40 agonist ivuxolimab in advanced cancers. The V end lost 6 bases, the J end lost 0 bases, and 6 bases lay between the germline ends. Looked up from germline, CDR1 is LNHDA and CDR2 is SQIVND (reference sequence). This CDR3 comprises 13 residues. Sequencing was performed on CD4+ or CD8+ T cells sorted from blood, taken in a trial of the OX40 agonist ivuxolimab. The receptor comes from an adult with an advanced solid tumor such as melanoma, head and neck, liver or kidney cancer. The genes are TRBV19 and TRBJ2-1; D not certain. The CDR3 here is CASRVSSYNEQFF. The CDR3 DNA sequence: TGTGCCAGTAGGGTGAGCTCCTACAATGAGCAGTTCTTC.